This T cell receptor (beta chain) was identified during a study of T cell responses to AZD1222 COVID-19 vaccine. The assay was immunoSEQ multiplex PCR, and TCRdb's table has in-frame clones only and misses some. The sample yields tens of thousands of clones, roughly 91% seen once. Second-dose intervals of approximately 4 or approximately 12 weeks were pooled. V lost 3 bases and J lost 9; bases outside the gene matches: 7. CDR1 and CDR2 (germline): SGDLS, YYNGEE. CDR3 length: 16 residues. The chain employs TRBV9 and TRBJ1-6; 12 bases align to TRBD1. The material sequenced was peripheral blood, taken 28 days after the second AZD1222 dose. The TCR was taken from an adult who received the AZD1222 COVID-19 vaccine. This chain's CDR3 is CASSETGTGGGSPLHF. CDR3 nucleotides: TGTGCCAGCAGCGAGACCGGGACAGGGGGCGGTTCACCCCTCCACTTT.